A single sample gave rise to the 2 T cell receptor beta chains below, sequenced in a study of neurological immune-mediated disorders. TCRdb independently ran MiXCR on the 5' RACE reads; one entry per CDR3 protein. The table shows about 55,000 distinct CDR3 sequences, with less than 5% occurring only once. The sequenced material came from PBMCs. These receptors were obtained from a man aged 45-65 years with multiple sclerosis.

With regard to this clonotype: A much larger clone lies one base from this, so it may be a read error. The gene calls are TRBV3-1 and TRBJ1-1; weak D call: TRBD1 (5 bases). Trimming pared 5 bases from V and 4 bases from J, leaving 8 bases between. Germline CDR1 and CDR2: LGHDT and YNNKEL (reference sequence). CDR3 length: 12 amino acids. The CDR3 bases are TGTGCCAGCAGCAAAGGGGTCACTGAAGCTTTCTTT. Protein sequence: CASSKGVTEAFF.

In this sample, this clonotype turned up many times. The chain links TRBV7-9 to TRBJ2-7, with 8 bases lining up with TRBD2. Germline CDR1 is SEHNR and CDR2 is FQNEAQ (reference sequence). The CDR3 runs 22 residues. The trim removed 6 bases at V and 3 bases at J, leaving 31 bases unmatched. CDR3 protein: CASSPSRGAGGLSSSSLYEQYF. The CDR3 DNA is TGTGCCAGCAGTCCCAGTCGGGGTGCGGGGGGATTATCGTCTTCATCCCTCTACGAGCAGTACTTC.